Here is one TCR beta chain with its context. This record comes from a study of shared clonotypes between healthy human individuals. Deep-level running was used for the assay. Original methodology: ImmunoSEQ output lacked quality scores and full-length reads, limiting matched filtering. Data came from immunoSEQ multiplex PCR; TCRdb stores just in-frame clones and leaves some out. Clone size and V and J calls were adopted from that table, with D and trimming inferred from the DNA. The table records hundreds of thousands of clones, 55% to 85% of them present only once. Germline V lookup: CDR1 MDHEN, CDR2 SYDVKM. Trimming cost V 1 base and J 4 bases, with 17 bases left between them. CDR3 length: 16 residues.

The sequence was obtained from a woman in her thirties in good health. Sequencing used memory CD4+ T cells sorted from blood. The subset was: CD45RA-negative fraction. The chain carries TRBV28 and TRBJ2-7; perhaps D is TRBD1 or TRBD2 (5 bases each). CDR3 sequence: CASSLSGPGPPYEQYF. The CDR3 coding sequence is TGTGCCAGCAGTTTATCGGGCCCGGGACCGCCTTACGAGCAGTACTTC.